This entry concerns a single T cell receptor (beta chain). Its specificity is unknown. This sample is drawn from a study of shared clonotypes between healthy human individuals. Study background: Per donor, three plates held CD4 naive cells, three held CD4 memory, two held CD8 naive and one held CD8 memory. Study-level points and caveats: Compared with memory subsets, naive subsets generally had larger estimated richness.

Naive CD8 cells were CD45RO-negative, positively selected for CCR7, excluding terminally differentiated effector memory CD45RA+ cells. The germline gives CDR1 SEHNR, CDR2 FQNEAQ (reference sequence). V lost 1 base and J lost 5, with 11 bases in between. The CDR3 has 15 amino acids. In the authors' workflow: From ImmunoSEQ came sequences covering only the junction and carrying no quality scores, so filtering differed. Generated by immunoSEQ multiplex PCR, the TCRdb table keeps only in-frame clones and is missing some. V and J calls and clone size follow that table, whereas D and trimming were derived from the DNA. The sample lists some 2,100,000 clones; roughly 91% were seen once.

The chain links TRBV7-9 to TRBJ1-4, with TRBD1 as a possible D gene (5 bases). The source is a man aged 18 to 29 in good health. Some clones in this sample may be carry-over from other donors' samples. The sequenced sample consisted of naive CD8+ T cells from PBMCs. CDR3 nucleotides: TGTGCCAGCAGCTTAGTCCAGGGTGGGAATGAAAAACTGTTTTTT. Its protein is CASSLVQGGNEKLFF.